These 7 T cell receptor beta chains were all obtained from the same sample, sequenced in a study of blood T cell repertoires in COVID-19. Using immunoSEQ multiplex PCR, the repertoire was profiled, and TCRdb retains in-frame clones only, with some absent. Of roughly 40,000 clones listed, about 77% are singletons. The specimen sequenced was peripheral blood. The receptors shown here come from a man older than 75 with acute or convalescent COVID-19.

The chain has TRBV4-1 and TRBJ2-7; 8 nucleotides agree with TRBD1. The trim removed 3 bases at V and 6 bases at J, leaving 10 bases unmatched. There are 15 residues in the CDR3. CDR1 is MGHRA, CDR2 YSYEKL, per germline. The CDR3 sequence: CASSHGLGQGGEQYF. In DNA form, the CDR3 reads TGCGCCAGCAGCCATGGCCTAGGACAGGGAGGCGAGCAGTACTTC.

The chain has TRBV9 and TRBJ1-1, with D hard to call. Trimming took 5 bases from V and 1 from J, leaving 12 bases between them. The germline V gene has CDR1 SGDLS and CDR2 YYNGEE. This CDR3 spans 14 amino acids. CDR3: CASRPGSANTEAFF. The CDR3 DNA is TGTGCCAGCAGGCCGGGGTCCGCGAACACTGAAGCTTTCTTT.

This chain links TRBV2 with TRBJ2-3; 11 bases fit TRBD2. CDR1 and CDR2 from the germline V gene are SNHLY and FYNNEI. J was trimmed by 4 bases and V by 5 bases; bases with no gene match: 11. There are 17 residues in the CDR3. CDR3 in amino acids: CASSRLAGGKTSDTQYF. DNA of the CDR3: TGTGCCAGCAGTAGGCTAGCGGGGGGCAAGACCTCAGATACGCAGTATTTT.

The chain links TRBV7-2 to TRBJ2-7; 9 positions match TRBD2. V lost 6 bases and J lost 2; bases outside the gene matches: 8. This CDR3 spans 15 amino acids. CDR1 SGHTA and CDR2 FQGNSA come from the germline V gene. CDR3 residues: CASRSRTSAPYEQYF. In nucleotides, the CDR3 is TGTGCCAGCAGGTCTCGGACTAGCGCTCCCTACGAGCAGTACTTC.

The chain couples TRBV5-5 to TRBJ1-2; 7 bases are a match to TRBD1. Germline V gene data show CDR1 as SGHKS and CDR2 as YYEKEE (reference sequence). This CDR3 has 16 residues. The J segment lost 0 bases and the V segment lost 4 bases, leaving 9 bases of the junction unmatched. In nucleotides, the CDR3 is TGTGCCAGCAGCAATCATCCGGGACAGCCTAACTATGGCTACACCTTC. Amino acids: CASSNHPGQPNYGYTF.

This clone was detected only a few times. The J gene is TRBJ2-1, the V gene TRBV5-4, with D possibly TRBD1 on 5 matching bases. The germline V gene has CDR1 SGHNT and CDR2 YYREEE (reference sequence). V lost 0 bases to trimming and J lost 6 bases, with 7 bases between them. The CDR3 consists of 13 residues. This chain's CDR3 is CASSLGQGNEQFF. The DNA for the CDR3 is TGTGCCAGCAGCTTGGGGCAGGGCAATGAGCAGTTCTTC.

This clone was picked up a small number of times. The chain is built from TRBV3-1 (or the pseudogene TRBV3-2) and TRBJ1-1; the D gene is possibly TRBD1 (5 bases). With 7 bases removed from V and 3 bases from J, the gap between germline ends came to 15 bases. Germline CDR1 reads LGHDT; CDR2 reads YNNKEL (reference sequence). The CDR3 loop spans 14 amino acids. In DNA form, the CDR3 reads TGTGCCAGCACCCCCGGGGGAAGGGACACTGAAGCTTTCTTT. It is translated as CASTPGGRDTEAFF.